Reported below is one T cell receptor (beta chain). The antigen is not known. This entry is derived from a study of cytotoxic CD8 clonotypes in ibrutinib-treated CLL. This CDR3 spans 14 amino acids. Between the trimmed V and J ends, which lost 4 bases and 3 bases, there was a span of 13 bases. Germline V CDR1 and CDR2: SNHLY, FYNNEI. Study-wide findings and caveats: Clonality was higher at ibrutinib response and returned toward baseline at progression.

The sequencing depth, 1 in 200,000 to 1 in 1 million T cells, was the target. Assay used: immunoSEQ multiplex PCR; TCRdb lists only in-frame clones, some missing. The table has approximately 300,000 clones, about 80% seen once; the top ten hold approximately 7%. This specimen consisted of PBMCs, obtained before ibrutinib treatment. The chain uses TRBV2 and TRBJ2-7, with a weak D call TRBD2 (5 bases). The receptor was derived from a human donor with chronic lymphocytic leukemia. The chain's CDR3 is CASSVPLGRYEQYF. CDR3 nucleotide sequence: TGTGCCAGCAGTGTCCCACTAGGGCGCTACGAGCAGTACTTC.